This entry features one TCR beta chain sequence. The CDR3 spans 14 residues. Germline V CDR1 and CDR2: SNHLY, FYNNEI. V lost 4 bases and J lost 6, with 14 bases in between. The data are from a study of blood T cell repertoires in COVID-19. For the study at large: From the United States, Italy and Spain came samples of acute and convalescent COVID-19. T cells, B-cell-depleted T cells, or PBMCs provided the cDNA or gDNA that served as material.

Per the original data handling: Reference gene primer amplification gave estimated nucleated cell counts. TCRdb's table, derived via immunoSEQ multiplex PCR, lists solely in-frame clones and lacks some. That table is the source of V, J and clone size, and D and trimming were worked out from the DNA. The sample records some 31,000 clones, roughly 90% being singletons. The receptor's source is a human donor with active COVID-19. The donor label of this sample is uncertain. Source material: peripheral blood. The gene calls are TRBV2 and TRBJ2-3; possibly TRBD2 for D (6 bases). In DNA, the CDR3 is TGTGCCAGCAGTGGACTCCCTGGAGGGGATACGCAGTATTTT. Translating it yields CASSGLPGGDTQYF.